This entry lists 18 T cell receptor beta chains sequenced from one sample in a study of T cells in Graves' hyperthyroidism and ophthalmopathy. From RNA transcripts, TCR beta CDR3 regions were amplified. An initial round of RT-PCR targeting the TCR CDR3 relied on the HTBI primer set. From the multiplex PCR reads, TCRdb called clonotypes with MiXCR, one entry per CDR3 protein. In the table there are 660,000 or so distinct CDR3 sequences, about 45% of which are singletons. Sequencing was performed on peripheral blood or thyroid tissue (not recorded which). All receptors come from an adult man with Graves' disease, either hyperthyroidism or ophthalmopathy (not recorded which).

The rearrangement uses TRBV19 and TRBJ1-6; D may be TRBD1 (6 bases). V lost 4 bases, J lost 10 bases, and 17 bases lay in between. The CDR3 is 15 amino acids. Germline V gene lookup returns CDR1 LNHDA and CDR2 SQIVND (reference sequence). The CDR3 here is CASSTPQGRASPLHF. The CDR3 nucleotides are TGTGCCAGTAGTACCCCACAGGGCCGTGCATCACCCCTCCACTTT.

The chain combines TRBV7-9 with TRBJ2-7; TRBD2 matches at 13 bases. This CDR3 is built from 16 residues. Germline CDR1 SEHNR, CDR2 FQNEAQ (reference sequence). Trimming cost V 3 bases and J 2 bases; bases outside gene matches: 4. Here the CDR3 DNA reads TGTGCCAGCAGCTTGCGACTAGCGGGAGGCGCCTACGAGCAGTACTTC. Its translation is CASSLRLAGGAYEQYF.

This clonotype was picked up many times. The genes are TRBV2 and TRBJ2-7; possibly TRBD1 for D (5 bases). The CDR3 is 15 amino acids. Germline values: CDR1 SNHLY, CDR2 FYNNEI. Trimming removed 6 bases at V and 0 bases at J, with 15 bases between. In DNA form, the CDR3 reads TGTGCCAGCAGCACGACAGTTACAAGCTCCTACGAGCAGTACTTC. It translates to CASSTTVTSSYEQYF.

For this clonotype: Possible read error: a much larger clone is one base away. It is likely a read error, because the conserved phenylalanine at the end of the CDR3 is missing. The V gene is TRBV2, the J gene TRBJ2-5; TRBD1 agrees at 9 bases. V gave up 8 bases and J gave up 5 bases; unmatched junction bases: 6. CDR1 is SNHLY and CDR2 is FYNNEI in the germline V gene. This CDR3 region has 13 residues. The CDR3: CASGGTGSETQYL. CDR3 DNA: TGTGCCAGCGGGGGGACAGGGTCGGAGACCCAGTACTTA.

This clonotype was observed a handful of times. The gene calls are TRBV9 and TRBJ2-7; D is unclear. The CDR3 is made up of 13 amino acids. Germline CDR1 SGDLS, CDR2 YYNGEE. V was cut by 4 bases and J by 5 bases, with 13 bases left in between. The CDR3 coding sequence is TGTGCCAGCAGCTTGTCCCAGCTCCACGAGCAGTACTTC. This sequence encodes CASSLSQLHEQYF.

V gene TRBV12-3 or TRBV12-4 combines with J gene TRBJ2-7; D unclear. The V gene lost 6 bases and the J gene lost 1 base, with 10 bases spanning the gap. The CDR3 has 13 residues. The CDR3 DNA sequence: TGTGCCAGCAGATCACAAGAATCCTACGAGCAGTACTTC. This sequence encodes CASRSQESYEQYF.

The CDR3 reads CASSKGYTGELFF. The CDR3 DNA reads TGTGCCAGCAGTAAGGGATACACCGGGGAGCTGTTTTTT. The chain uses TRBV2 and TRBJ2-2; D uncertain. This CDR3 is built from 13 residues. Trimming pared 5 bases from V and 3 bases from J, leaving 7 bases between. The germline gives CDR1 SNHLY, CDR2 FYNNEI.

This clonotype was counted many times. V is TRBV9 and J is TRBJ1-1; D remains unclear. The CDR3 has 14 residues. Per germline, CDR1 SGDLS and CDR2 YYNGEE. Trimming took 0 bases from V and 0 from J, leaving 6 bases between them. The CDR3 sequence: CASSVASMNTEAFF. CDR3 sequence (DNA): TGTGCCAGCAGCGTAGCCAGTATGAACACTGAAGCTTTCTTT.

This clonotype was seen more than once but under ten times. This chain's CDR3 is CASSGRGHLDNQPQHF. As DNA, the CDR3 is TGTGCCAGTTCTGGGCGGGGACATCTCGACAATCAGCCCCAGCATTTT. The gene calls are TRBV19 and TRBJ1-5; tentative D call: TRBD1 (6 bases). V lost 8 bases and J lost 3, with 20 bases in between. The CDR3 is made up of 16 amino acids. Germline V gene sequence: CDR1 LNHDA, CDR2 SQIVND (reference sequence).

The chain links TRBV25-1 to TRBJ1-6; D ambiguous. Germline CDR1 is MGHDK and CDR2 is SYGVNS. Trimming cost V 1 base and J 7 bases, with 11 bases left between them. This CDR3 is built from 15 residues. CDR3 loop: CASSEFGVLNSPLHF. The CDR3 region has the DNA TGTGCCAGCAGTGAATTTGGGGTTTTGAATTCACCCCTCCACTTT.

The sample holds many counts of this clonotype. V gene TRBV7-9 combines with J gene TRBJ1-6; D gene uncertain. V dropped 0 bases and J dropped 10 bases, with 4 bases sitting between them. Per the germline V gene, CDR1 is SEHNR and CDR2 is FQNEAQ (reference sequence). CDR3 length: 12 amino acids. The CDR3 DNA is TGTGCCAGCAGCTTAGCGGAATCACCCCTCCACTTT. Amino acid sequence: CASSLAESPLHF.

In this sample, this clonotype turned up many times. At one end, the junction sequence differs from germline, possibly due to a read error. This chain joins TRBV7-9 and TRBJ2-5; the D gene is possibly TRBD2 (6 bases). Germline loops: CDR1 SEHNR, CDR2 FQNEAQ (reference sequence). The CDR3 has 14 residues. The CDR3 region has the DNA TGTGCCAGCAGCTTGGGCGGGGCCCAAAAGACCCAGTACTTC. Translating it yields CASSLGGAQKTQYF.

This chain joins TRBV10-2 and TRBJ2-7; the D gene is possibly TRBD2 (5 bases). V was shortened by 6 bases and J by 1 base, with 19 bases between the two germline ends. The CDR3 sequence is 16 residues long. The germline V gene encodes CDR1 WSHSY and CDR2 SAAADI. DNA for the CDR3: TGCGCCAGCAGCCAAGGGCGGGCAGGCTTTTCCTACGAGCAGTACTTC. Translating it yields CASSQGRAGFSYEQYF.

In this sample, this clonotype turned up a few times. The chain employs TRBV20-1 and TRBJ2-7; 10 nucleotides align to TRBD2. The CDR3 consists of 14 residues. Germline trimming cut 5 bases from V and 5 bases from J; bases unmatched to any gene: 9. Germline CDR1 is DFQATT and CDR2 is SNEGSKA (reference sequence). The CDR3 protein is CSASPSGSRNEQYF. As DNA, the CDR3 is TGCAGTGCTTCCCCTAGCGGGAGTAGGAACGAGCAGTACTTC.

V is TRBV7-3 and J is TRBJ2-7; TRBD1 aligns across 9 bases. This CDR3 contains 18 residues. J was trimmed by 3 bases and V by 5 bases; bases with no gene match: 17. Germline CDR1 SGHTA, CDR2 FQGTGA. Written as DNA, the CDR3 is TGTGCCAGCAGCCCTGGGGCGCCGCCCGACAGGGGGGACTACGAGCAGTACTTC. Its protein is CASSPGAPPDRGDYEQYF.

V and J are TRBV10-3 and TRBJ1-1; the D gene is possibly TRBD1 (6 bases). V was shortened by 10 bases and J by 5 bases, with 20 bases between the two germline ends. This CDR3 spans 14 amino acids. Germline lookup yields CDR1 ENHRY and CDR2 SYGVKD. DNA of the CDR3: TGTGCCACCGGCTCTGGGGGGGGCGAAACTGAAGCTTTCTTT. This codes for CATGSGGGETEAFF.

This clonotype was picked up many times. The CDR3 region is CASSPGTSGYGYTF. CDR3 DNA sequence: TGTGCCAGCAGCCCAGGAACCTCGGGCTATGGCTACACCTTC. The V and J genes are TRBV7-3 and TRBJ1-2, with no clear D. Trimming took off 5 bases at V and 4 bases at J, with 14 bases between the two ends. The CDR3 extends over 14 amino acids. CDR1 and CDR2 from the germline V gene are SGHTA and FQGTGA.

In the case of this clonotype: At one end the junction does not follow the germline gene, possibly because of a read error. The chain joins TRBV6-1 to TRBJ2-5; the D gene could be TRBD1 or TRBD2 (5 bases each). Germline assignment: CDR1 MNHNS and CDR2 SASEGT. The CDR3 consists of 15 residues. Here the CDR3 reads CASGDPGPQFFTQYF. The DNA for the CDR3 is TGTGCCAGCGGTGATCCGGGACCCCAATTCTTCACCCAGTACTTC.